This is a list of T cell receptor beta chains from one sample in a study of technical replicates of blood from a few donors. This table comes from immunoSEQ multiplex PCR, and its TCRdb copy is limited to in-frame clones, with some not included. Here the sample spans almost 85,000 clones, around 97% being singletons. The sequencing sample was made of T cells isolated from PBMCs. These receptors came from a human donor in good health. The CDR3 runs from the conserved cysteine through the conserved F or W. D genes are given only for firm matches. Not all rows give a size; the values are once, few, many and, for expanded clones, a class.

DNA: TGTGCCAGCAGTTTATGGGACAATGGCCGTCAGCCCCAGCATTTT
CDR3: CASSLWDNGRQPQHF
D: NA
J: TRBJ1-5
size: NA
V: TRBV28

DNA: TGTGCCAGCAGCTTATCTAGTAATCAGCCCCAGCATTTT
CDR3: CASSLSSNQPQHF
D: NA
J: TRBJ1-5
size: NA
V: TRBV7-2

DNA: TGTGCCAGCAGCTTAGCGCCCAGGCAAGTTGGCTACACCTTC
CDR3: CASSLAPRQVGYTF
D: NA
J: TRBJ1-2
size: NA
V: TRBV7-8

DNA: TGTGCCAGTAGTCTTGATTTTTGGCAGGATGAGCAGTTCTTC
CDR3: CASSLDFWQDEQFF
D: NA
J: TRBJ2-1
size: NA
V: TRBV19

DNA: TGTGCCAGCACCAAGGGACAGGCCTACGAGCAGTACTTC
CDR3: CASTKGQAYEQYF
D: TRBD1
J: TRBJ2-7
size: NA
V: TRBV5-6

DNA: TGCGCCAGCAGCTTAAGGACAGGTGTGTTAGACTATGGCTACACCTTC
CDR3: CASSLRTGVLDYGYTF
D: TRBD1
J: TRBJ1-2
size: once
V: TRBV5-1

DNA: TGTGCCAGCTCACCAGACAGGGATCCGGTTGGGGACCAGTACTTC
CDR3: CASSPDRDPVGDQYF
D: TRBD1
J: TRBJ2-5
size: NA
V: TRBV18

DNA: TGTGCCAGCAGCCAAGGAGGAGGGGCAGGAAACACCGGGGAGCTGTTTTTT
CDR3: CASSQGGGAGNTGELFF
D: NA
J: TRBJ2-2
size: NA
V: TRBV4-2

DNA: TGTGCCAGCAGCGGGACAGGGGGTGTGGAAGGAAACACCATATATTTT
CDR3: CASSGTGGVEGNTIYF
D: TRBD1
J: TRBJ1-3
size: NA
V: TRBV9

DNA: TGCAGCGCCGGGACAGGGAGGACAGATACGCAGTATTTT
CDR3: CSAGTGRTDTQYF
D: TRBD1
J: TRBJ2-3
size: once
V: TRBV29-1

DNA: TGCGCCAGCAGCTCAGGCCCGGGACACGGGGAGCAGTACTTC
CDR3: CASSSGPGHGEQYF
D: NA
J: TRBJ2-7
size: NA
V: TRBV5-1

DNA: TGTGCCTGGAGTGTTATTAGGGGGCTTGAAGCTTTCTTT
CDR3: CAWSVIRGLEAFF
D: TRBD1
J: TRBJ1-1
size: NA
V: TRBV30

DNA: TGTGCCTGGAGTGTACCGCGGGGGGCCTACAATGAGCAGTTCTTC
CDR3: CAWSVPRGAYNEQFF
D: TRBD2
J: TRBJ2-1
size: NA
V: TRBV30

DNA: TGTGCCAGCAGTCCAAAGGGGGTATTGCGGACCCAGTACTTC
CDR3: CASSPKGVLRTQYF
D: NA
J: TRBJ2-5
size: NA
V: TRBV28

DNA: TGTGCCAGCAGTTCCATTCACGGGACTATAGGGAATGAGCAGTTCTTC
CDR3: CASSSIHGTIGNEQFF
D: TRBD2
J: TRBJ2-1
size: NA
V: TRBV6-6